This T cell receptor beta chain came from a study of response to subunit inactivated influenza vaccine. TCRdb passed the RT-PCR reads through MiXCR, listing each CDR3 protein once. The sample lists about 620,000 distinct CDR3 sequences; about 11% were seen once. Germline CDR1 is MNHEY and CDR2 is SMNVEV (reference sequence). The CDR3 is made up of 18 amino acids. Trimming removed 3 bases from V and 3 bases from J; junction bases left unmatched: 13. This same sample was also part of a study on T cells expressing NK-cell markers. This second study notes: Generation of TCR beta cDNA was performed by 5'RACE template switching incorporating UMIs. These same clonotypes (in four donors) also led the CD3+CD56-NKG2C+ fraction.

The sequence came from a man in his forties or fifties who received an inactivated influenza vaccine. Sample: PBMCs from blood, taken on the day of vaccination. The chain joins TRBV27 to TRBJ2-2; 7 nucleotides match TRBD1. As DNA, the CDR3 is TGTGCCAGCAGTTTTTCCCCTAGGGGGCAGGGTGACACCGGGGAGCTGTTTTTT. It codes for CASSFSPRGQGDTGELFF.